The 27 T cell receptor beta chains below were found in one sample sequenced in a study of T cells in localized non-small cell lung cancer (TCRdb year 2020). The library was produced with the immunoSEQ multiplex PCR assay. TCRdb mirrors the immuneACCESS table, restricted to in-frame sequences. Some clones are absent from its copies; in checked studies, under half trace to an unresolved V gene, and the reason for the others is unknown. Here the sample has roughly 3,100 clones; less than 30% occur a single time. The ten largest account for just over 15% of the sample. Sample: lung tumor tissue, taken before any cancer treatment. All receptors come from a female donor at least 60 years old with stage I lung adenocarcinoma.

The gene calls are TRBV25-1 and TRBJ1-2; a weak D match, TRBD1 (6 bases). Trimming removed 6 bases at V and 2 bases at J, with 13 bases between. Germline CDR1 is MGHDK and CDR2 is SYGVNS. This CDR3 has 14 amino acids. The CDR3 sequence: CASRETGDNYGYTF. In nucleotides, the CDR3 is TGTGCCAGCAGAGAGACAGGAGACAACTATGGCTACACCTTC.

This clone is labeled as medium-sized. The chain links TRBV23-1 to TRBJ1-2; D remains ambiguous. TRBV23-1 is filed as an ORF, its function uncertain. V lost 6 bases and J 8 bases, leaving 16 bases between the germline ends. CDR3 length: 13 amino acids. Here the CDR3 DNA reads TGCGCCAGCAGCTTCCCAGACGCTAGGGGCTACACCTTC. Protein: CASSFPDARGYTF.

This clone showed up just a few times. The chain combines TRBV9 with TRBJ2-7; TRBD1 aligns across 7 bases. The germline V gene has CDR1 SGDLS and CDR2 YYNGEE. This CDR3 has 13 amino acids. V was pared by 4 bases and J by 4 bases, with 5 bases of the junction left unmatched. In nucleotides, the CDR3 is TGTGCCAGCAGCCCCACAGGGGAGTACGAGCAGTACTTC. As protein: CASSPTGEYEQYF.

This clone was seen a few times. V gene TRBV4-1 combines with J gene TRBJ1-3; tentative D call: TRBD1 (6 bases). This CDR3 contains 16 residues. The ends were cut back, 0 bases at V and 4 bases at J, with 13 bases in the middle. Germline V gene lookup returns CDR1 MGHRA and CDR2 YSYEKL. CDR3 in amino acids: CASSQDAWTVGNTIYF. The DNA for the CDR3 is TGCGCCAGCAGCCAAGATGCCTGGACAGTCGGAAACACCATATATTTT.

The chain employs TRBV18 and TRBJ1-4; unclear D gene. V lost 6 bases and J lost 8, with 13 bases in between. Per germline, CDR1 KGHSH and CDR2 LQKENI. This CDR3 is built from 13 residues. The CDR3 nucleotides are TGTGCCAGCTCCCCGGCTAATGGGGAAAAACTGTTTTTT. It specifies CASSPANGEKLFF.

This clone appeared once. The J gene is TRBJ2-3, the V gene TRBV11-3; D gene uncertain. From germline, CDR1 is SGHNT and CDR2 YENEEA. Trimming removed 5 bases from V and 2 bases from J, with 14 bases in between. The CDR3 runs 15 residues. The CDR3 DNA follows: TGTGCCAGCAGCCTCTTGGCGCTCCACACAGATACGCAGTATTTT. Amino acids: CASSLLALHTDTQYF.

This clone showed up just a few times. The chain carries TRBV30 and TRBJ2-2; tentatively, D is TRBD2 (6 bases). CDR3 length: 14 residues. With 0 bases removed from V and 6 bases from J, the gap between germline ends came to 11 bases. In germline, CDR1 is GTSNPN, CDR2 SVGIG (reference sequence). The CDR3 is CAWSVVTGAGELFF. CDR3 nucleotides: TGTGCCTGGAGTGTCGTAACGGGGGCCGGGGAGCTGTTTTTT.

Within the sample, this clone is medium-sized. The chain is built from TRBV11-3 and TRBJ1-6; 9 nucleotides agree with TRBD1. This CDR3 has 16 residues. The germline gives CDR1 SGHNT, CDR2 YENEEA. The V gene end was trimmed by 3 bases and the J gene end by 8 bases; junction bases not matched to a gene: 8. The CDR3 reads CASSLAGQGVDSPLHF. CDR3 sequence (DNA): TGTGCCAGCAGCTTGGCGGGACAGGGAGTAGATTCACCCCTCCACTTT.

The rearrangement uses TRBV19 and TRBJ2-3, with D perhaps TRBD1 or TRBD2 (5 bases each). Trimming took 7 bases from V and 1 from J, leaving 12 bases between them. The CDR3 extends over 14 amino acids. Germline V CDR1 and CDR2: LNHDA, SQIVND (reference sequence). The CDR3 DNA sequence: TGTGCCAGTAATACAGGAGGTGGCACAGATACGCAGTATTTT. Protein: CASNTGGGTDTQYF.

This clone was seen once. This chain connects TRBV19 to TRBJ1-3, with unresolved D. Germline CDR1 reads LNHDA; CDR2 reads SQIVND (reference sequence). This CDR3 is built from 12 residues. V gave up 7 bases and J gave up 2 bases, with 6 bases separating them. The DNA of the CDR3 is TGTGCCAGTAACAGCGCTGGAAACACCATATATTTT. Encoded protein: CASNSAGNTIYF.

This clone is categorized as medium-sized. This sequence joins TRBV11-3 and TRBJ2-6; D gene ambiguous. Germline V gene sequence: CDR1 SGHNT, CDR2 YENEEA. The V end was cut by 2 bases, the J end by 5 bases, with 7 bases between. The CDR3 runs to 14 residues. CDR3 in DNA: TGTGCCAGCAGCTTAAGCGCCAGGGCCAACGTCCTGACTTTC. Translated, it gives CASSLSARANVLTF.

The rearrangement links TRBV28 to TRBJ2-3; maybe TRBD1 (6 bases). Germline V gene data show CDR1 as MDHEN and CDR2 as SYDVKM. The length of the CDR3 is 14 residues. Trimming took 11 bases from V and 3 from J, leaving 18 bases between them. CDR3 region: CAGAGQGRTDTQYF. DNA for the CDR3: TGTGCCGGTGCAGGGCAGGGGAGAACAGATACGCAGTATTTT.

CDR3 in DNA: TGTGCCGCCGGCCGGGGGAATTCCTACGAGCAGTACTTC. It encodes CAAGRGNSYEQYF. V gene TRBV6-8 combines with J gene TRBJ2-7; a weak D match, TRBD2 (6 bases). This CDR3 has 13 residues. In germline, CDR1 is MNHGY, CDR2 SAAAGT. Trimming removed 11 bases from V and 1 base from J, with 15 bases in between.

This rearrangement joins TRBV4-1 to TRBJ2-5; D not certain. V was trimmed by 0 bases and J by 5 bases, leaving 16 bases between them. This CDR3 contains 16 residues. Germline CDR1 and CDR2: MGHRA and YSYEKL. CDR3 in DNA: TGCGCCAGCAGCCAAGATTACAGCTTCACTGGGGAGACCCAGTACTTC. It specifies CASSQDYSFTGETQYF.

The CDR3 DNA reads TGTGCCAGCAGCCCTAGGACAGGTTTGGGGGGGGATACGCAGTATTTT. Its protein product is CASSPRTGLGGDTQYF. The chain recombines TRBV11-3 with TRBJ2-3; TRBD1 or TRBD2 may be the D gene (7 bases each). The CDR3 sequence is 16 residues long. V lost 5 bases and J lost 6, with 21 bases in between. CDR1 and CDR2 (germline): SGHNT, YENEEA. The full variable domain, completed using reference TRBV11-3 and TRBJ2-3, is EAGVVQSPRYKIIEKKQPVAFWCNPISGHNTLYWYLQNLGQGPELLIRYENEEAVDDSQLPKDRFSAERLKGVDSTLKIQPAELGDSAVYLCASSPRTGLGGDTQYFGPGTRLTVL.

This chain's CDR3 is CASSIWHNGAYEQYF. In nucleotides, the CDR3 is TGTGCCAGTAGTATTTGGCATAACGGCGCCTACGAGCAGTACTTC. The chain employs TRBV19 and TRBJ2-7; no definite D call. The CDR3 consists of 15 residues. V was trimmed by 3 bases and J by 2 bases, leaving 14 bases between them. In germline, CDR1 is LNHDA, CDR2 SQIVND (reference sequence).

This clone is classed as large (0.1 to 1%). CDR3 sequence (DNA): TGTGCCAGCTCACCACCCAGCGGGACGGGGAGCTCCTACAATGAGCAGTTCTTC. Translating gives CASSPPSGTGSSYNEQFF. The chain has TRBV18 and TRBJ2-1; TRBD2 aligns across 7 bases. CDR3 length: 18 amino acids. V gave up 0 bases and J gave up 0 bases; unmatched junction bases: 8. Germline-derived CDR1 and CDR2 are KGHSH and LQKENI.

Sample share makes this clone medium-sized (0.01 to 0.1%). The chain links TRBV11-3 to TRBJ1-2; perhaps TRBD1 as D (6 bases). Trimming took 4 bases from V and 4 from J, leaving 13 bases between them. CDR1 and CDR2 from the germline V gene are SGHNT and YENEEA. This CDR3 is built from 14 residues. The CDR3 is CASSSRQGSYGYTF. CDR3 DNA sequence: TGTGCCAGCAGCTCCCGGCAGGGGTCCTATGGCTACACCTTC.

By frequency in the sample, this clone is medium-sized. The gene calls are TRBV11-3 and TRBJ1-3; D is uncertain. The germline V gene encodes CDR1 SGHNT and CDR2 YENEEA. The CDR3 runs 14 residues. V lost 5 bases and J lost 0, with 8 bases in between. The CDR3 here is CASSPTASGNTIYF. In nucleotides, the CDR3 is TGTGCCAGCAGCCCAACAGCCTCTGGAAACACCATATATTTT.

This chain links TRBV29-1 with TRBJ1-1; 9 positions agree with TRBD1. V shed 6 bases, J shed 6 bases, and the junction held 5 bases outside the gene matches. This CDR3 has 12 residues. CDR1 is SQVTM, CDR2 ANQGSEA, per germline. The CDR3 sequence: CSVRQGESEAFF. The CDR3 nucleotides are TGCAGCGTACGACAGGGGGAGTCTGAAGCTTTCTTT. The complete variable domain, with remaining parts taken from reference TRBV29-1 and TRBJ1-1, reads SAVISQKPSRDICQRGTSLTIQCQVDSQVTMMFWYRQQPGQSLTLIATANQGSEATYESGFVIDKFPISRPNLTFSTLTVSNMSPEDSSIYLCSVRQGESEAFFGQGTRLTVV.

In its sample, this clone ranks as medium-sized. CDR3 nucleotide sequence: TGTGCCACCAGCAGAGGAGGACAGGGACAAGAGACCCAGTACTTC. Translating gives CATSRGGQGQETQYF. The chain couples TRBV15 to TRBJ2-5, with 8 bases that match TRBD1. The CDR3 is 15 amino acids. Germline lookup yields CDR1 LNHNV and CDR2 YYDKDF (reference sequence). Losses at the gene ends were 1 base for V and 2 bases for J; bases not matched to a gene: 3.

The chain joins TRBV19 to TRBJ1-1; no clear D. The CDR3 contains 11 residues. V was pared by 6 bases and J by 4 bases, with 6 bases between. Germline V gene data show CDR1 as LNHDA and CDR2 as SQIVND (reference sequence). The CDR3 bases are TGTGCCAGTAGGTTACTCACTGAAGCTTTCTTT. It is translated as CASRLLTEAFF.

The gene calls are TRBV30 and TRBJ2-3; D is perhaps TRBD2 (6 bases). Between the trimmed V and J ends, which lost 0 bases and 6 bases, there was a span of 19 bases. The V gene's germline CDR1 is GTSNPN and CDR2 SVGIG (reference sequence). The CDR3 length is 16 residues. The CDR3 nucleotides read TGTGCCTGGAGTGTACTTTCGGGGACTCGTTCGGATACGCAGTATTTT. As protein: CAWSVLSGTRSDTQYF.

The genes are TRBV13 and TRBJ1-5, with D possibly being TRBD1 (6 bases). V was shortened by 0 bases and J by 7 bases, with 10 bases between the two germline ends. CDR3 length: 14 residues. From germline, CDR1 is PRHDT and CDR2 FYEKMQ (reference sequence). The CDR3 protein is CASSLGGAGQPQHF. Here the CDR3 DNA reads TGTGCCAGCAGCTTAGGGGGGGCAGGACAGCCCCAGCATTTT.

V usage is TRBV30 and J usage is TRBJ1-4; D remains ambiguous. With 2 bases removed from V and 7 bases from J, the gap between germline ends came to 8 bases. CDR1 and CDR2 (germline): GTSNPN, SVGIG (reference sequence). This CDR3 has 12 amino acids. As DNA, the CDR3 is TGTGCCTGGAGTCACCGCGGTGAAAAACTGTTTTTT. This codes for CAWSHRGEKLFF.

This clone was found a few times. The genes are TRBV18 and TRBJ1-5; the D is unclear. CDR3 length: 13 residues. V lost 2 bases and J 4 bases, leaving 6 bases between the germline ends. Germline V gene sequence: CDR1 KGHSH, CDR2 LQKENI. The CDR3 protein is CASSPIKNQPQHF. The CDR3 DNA reads as TGTGCCAGCTCACCAATCAAAAATCAGCCCCAGCATTTT.

The chain recombines TRBV19 with TRBJ1-5; D is possibly TRBD1 (6 bases). V gave up 6 bases and J gave up 3 bases, with 18 bases separating them. Germline V gene data show CDR1 as LNHDA and CDR2 as SQIVND (reference sequence). There are 16 residues in the CDR3. Here the CDR3 DNA reads TGTGCCAGTAGAGTGGCGGGGGGCGAGGACAATCAGCCCCAGCATTTT. Residues: CASRVAGGEDNQPQHF. Full variable domain (remainder filled in from reference TRBV19 and TRBJ1-5): DGGITQSPKYLFRKEGQNVTLSCEQNLNHDAMYWYRQDPGQGLRLIYYSQIVNDFQKGDIAEGYSVSREKKESFPLTVTSAQKNPTAFYLCASRVAGGEDNQPQHFGDGTRLSIL.